Below are 29 T cell receptor beta chains sequenced from a single sample in a study of CD8+ T cells in alopecia areata. It was cDNA, reverse transcribed from extracted RNA, that served as the sequencing template. Assay: immunoSEQ multiplex PCR; the TCRdb copy retains only in-frame clones and omits some. Of roughly 150,000 clones in the sample, less than 70% were seen once. The sample's treatment: oral pan-JAK inhibitor, 5-10 mg twice daily. The specimen was CD8+ T cells sorted from blood, collected at week 4, from a patient treated with tofacitinib. The receptors stem from a human donor with alopecia areata.

This clone was seen a few times. The CDR3 nucleotides are TGTGCCAGCAGTCCAGGGACGGGACTATGGGGCTACACCTTC. Translating it yields CASSPGTGLWGYTF. The chain has TRBV27 and TRBJ1-2; maybe TRBD1 (5 bases). CDR1 and CDR2 (germline): MNHEY, SMNVEV (reference sequence). The CDR3 length is 14 residues. V lost 5 bases to trimming and J lost 8 bases, with 18 bases between them.

The chain is built from TRBV11-2 and TRBJ2-1; 7 nucleotides agree with TRBD2. The CDR3 extends over 15 amino acids. Germline values: CDR1 SGHAT, CDR2 FQNNGV. J was trimmed by 0 bases and V by 8 bases; bases with no gene match: 7. The CDR3 coding sequence is TGTGCCAGCGGCGGGGGAGACAGCTCCTACAATGAGCAGTTCTTC. Translation: CASGGGDSSYNEQFF. Filled out from reference TRBV11-2 and TRBJ2-1, the complete variable domain reads EAGVAQSPRYKIIEKRQSVAFWCNPISGHATLYWYQQILGQGPKLLIQFQNNGVVDDSQLPKDRFSAERLKGVDSTLKIQPAKLEDSAVYLCASGGGDSSYNEQFFGPGTRLTVL.

This clone has just a few counts. The chain is built from TRBV29-1 and TRBJ1-2; TRBD1 might be the D (6 bases). Per the germline V gene, CDR1 is SQVTM and CDR2 is ANQGSEA. The CDR3 totals 12 residues. The V and J ends lost 7 bases and 3 bases respectively, with 12 bases between them. In DNA form, the CDR3 reads TGCAGCGGGATGGGACAAGACTATGGCTACACCTTC. Amino acids: CSGMGQDYGYTF.

The chain links TRBV7-2 to TRBJ2-4; 8 nucleotides align to TRBD1. This CDR3 has 14 amino acids. Germline CDR1 reads SGHTA; CDR2 reads FQGNSA. The J segment lost 8 bases and the V segment lost 3 bases, leaving 6 bases of the junction unmatched. The CDR3 sequence is CASSLLQGADIQYF. The CDR3 DNA reads TGTGCCAGCAGCTTGTTGCAGGGGGCAGACATTCAGTACTTC. Supplemented by reference TRBV7-2 and TRBJ2-4, the full variable domain reads GAGVSQSPSNKVTEKGKDVELRCDPISGHTALYWYRQSLGQGLEFLIYFQGNSAPDKSGLPSDRFSAERTGGSVSTLTIQRTQQEDSAVYLCASSLLQGADIQYFGAGTRLSVL.

The chain links TRBV29-1 to TRBJ2-7; 12 bases fit TRBD1. The germline CDR1 and CDR2 sequences are SQVTM and ANQGSEA. V lost 6 bases, J lost 3 bases, and 3 bases stayed unmatched. There are 13 residues in the CDR3. Written as DNA, the CDR3 is TGCAGCGTGGGGACAGGGGGCGTCTACGAGCAGTACTTC. Translated: CSVGTGGVYEQYF.

The chain uses TRBV30 and TRBJ2-5, with 7 bases that match TRBD1. The germline V gene encodes CDR1 GTSNPN and CDR2 SVGIG (reference sequence). With 0 bases clipped from V and 5 bases from J, the junction kept 9 bases outside the gene matches. The CDR3 has 15 residues. The CDR3 reads CAWSVMTGIRETQYF. CDR3 DNA: TGTGCCTGGAGTGTAATGACAGGGATACGCGAGACCCAGTACTTC.

V gene TRBV11-1 combines with J gene TRBJ1-2; D possibly corresponds to TRBD1 (5 bases). This CDR3 comprises 12 residues. Trimming removed 0 bases from V and 8 bases from J, with 7 bases in between. Germline assignment: CDR1 SGHAT and CDR2 FQDESV (reference sequence). CDR3 DNA sequence: TGTGCCAGCAGCTTAGCGGGGCAGGGCTACACCTTC. Amino acids: CASSLAGQGYTF.

The chain employs TRBV30 and TRBJ2-1; no reliable D call. The V end was cut by 4 bases, the J end by 5 bases, with 6 bases between. The length of the CDR3 is 11 residues. Per the germline V gene, CDR1 is GTSNPN and CDR2 is SVGIG (reference sequence). CDR3 nucleotide sequence: TGTGCCTGGAAAGGTAACAATGAGCAGTTCTTC. Protein: CAWKGNNEQFF.

This clone appeared once. V gene TRBV5-6 combines with J gene TRBJ2-7, with 9 nucleotides matching TRBD1. CDR1 is SGHDT and CDR2 is YYEEEE in the germline V gene. With 0 bases clipped from V and 0 bases from J, the junction kept 4 bases outside the gene matches. The CDR3 sequence is 16 residues long. The CDR3 here is CASSLGDREASYEQYF. In DNA, the CDR3 is TGTGCCAGCAGCTTGGGGGACAGGGAGGCCTCCTACGAGCAGTACTTC.

CDR3 sequence reads: CASSRDPGYGYTF. The CDR3 bases are TGTGCCAGCAGCCGTGACCCGGGGTATGGCTACACCTTC. The rearrangement uses TRBV5-6 and TRBJ1-2; D call uncertain. This CDR3 comprises 13 residues. V lost 4 bases and J lost 5, with 12 bases in between. Looked up from germline, CDR1 is SGHDT and CDR2 is YYEEEE.

The DNA of the CDR3 is TGTGCCATCAGATGGGACGGGGGACAAGAGACCCAGTACTTC. This translates into CAIRWDGGQETQYF. The chain combines TRBV10-3 with TRBJ2-5; weak D call: TRBD2 (6 bases). Trimming cost V 6 bases and J 2 bases, with 13 bases left between them. This CDR3 has 14 residues. The germline CDR1 and CDR2 sequences are ENHRY and SYGVKD.

This chain uses TRBV9 with TRBJ1-3; D gene unclear. The ends were cut back, 4 bases at V and 0 bases at J, with 5 bases in the middle. Germline lookup yields CDR1 SGDLS and CDR2 YYNGEE. The CDR3 extends over 13 amino acids. Here the CDR3 DNA reads TGTGCCAGCAGCTGGGACTCTGGAAACACCATATATTTT. It yields the protein CASSWDSGNTIYF. Full variable domain (outside the CDR3, taken from reference TRBV9 and TRBJ1-3): DSGVTQTPKHLITATGQRVTLRCSPRSGDLSVYWYQQSLDQGLQFLIQYYNGEERAKGNILERFSAQQFPDLHSELNLSSLELGDSALYFCASSWDSGNTIYFGEGSWLTVV.

V and J are TRBV30 and TRBJ2-7, with D maybe TRBD1 (6 bases). The V and J ends lost 6 bases and 7 bases respectively, with 19 bases between them. Germline loops: CDR1 GTSNPN, CDR2 SVGIG (reference sequence). The CDR3 extends over 13 amino acids. The CDR3 protein is CACLITGLGEQYF. CDR3 nucleotides: TGTGCCTGTCTAATTACAGGGTTGGGGGAGCAGTACTTC.

This clone was seen once. The chain uses TRBV7-9 and TRBJ2-1, with unresolved D. Germline assignment: CDR1 SEHNR and CDR2 FQNEAQ (reference sequence). V shed 5 bases and J shed 9 bases, with 14 bases lying between them. CDR3 length: 13 amino acids. CDR3 sequence (DNA): TGTGCCAGCAGCCCTCGCCGGCGCAGTGAGCAGTTCTTC. Protein sequence: CASSPRRRSEQFF.

The table lists this clone with a count of one. This chain joins TRBV29-1 and TRBJ2-7; TRBD1 matches at 9 bases. V shed 6 bases, J shed 5 bases, and the junction held 5 bases outside the gene matches. Germline V gene sequence: CDR1 SQVTM, CDR2 ANQGSEA. The CDR3 has 12 amino acids. For the CDR3, the DNA is TGCAGCGTGCCGGGACAGGGTAACGAGCAGTACTTC. It yields the protein CSVPGQGNEQYF.

This rearrangement joins TRBV30 to TRBJ2-7; D uncertain. CDR3 size: 14 residues. CDR1 is GTSNPN and CDR2 is SVGIG in the germline V gene (reference sequence). V lost 1 base and J lost 3, with 13 bases in between. CDR3 amino acids: CAWSAAYMGYEQYF. CDR3 in DNA: TGTGCCTGGAGTGCGGCGTACATGGGCTACGAGCAGTACTTC.

The sample holds a few counts of this clone. In the same sample, other DNA sequences code for this CDR3. The chain combines TRBV7-9 with TRBJ2-7; 7 bases line up with TRBD2. With V trimmed by 6 bases and J by 0 bases, 2 bases remained unmatched. This CDR3 spans 13 amino acids. CDR1 and CDR2 from the germline V gene are SEHNR and FQNEAQ (reference sequence). The CDR3 nucleotides are TGTGCCAGCAGTCCGGGGGGCTCCTACGAGCAGTACTTC. Encoded protein: CASSPGGSYEQYF.

This chain uses TRBV29-1 with TRBJ1-4, with D perhaps matching TRBD1 (6 bases). The V and J ends lost 6 bases and 7 bases respectively, with 15 bases between them. Germline CDR1 SQVTM, CDR2 ANQGSEA. The CDR3 length is 13 residues. The DNA for the CDR3 is TGCAGCGTCCTCACAGGGCAGAGTGAAAAACTGTTTTTT. It codes for CSVLTGQSEKLFF.

The gene calls are TRBV30 and TRBJ2-7, with D possibly being TRBD1 (6 bases). The CDR3 covers 15 residues. Trimming removed 0 bases at V and 4 bases at J, with 16 bases between. Germline V gives CDR1 GTSNPN, CDR2 SVGIG (reference sequence). The chain's CDR3 is CAWSVARGLWYEQYF. CDR3 in DNA: TGTGCCTGGAGTGTAGCCAGGGGCCTTTGGTACGAGCAGTACTTC.

The J gene is TRBJ1-1, the V gene TRBV30; D uncertain. From germline, CDR1 is GTSNPN and CDR2 SVGIG (reference sequence). The CDR3 consists of 13 residues. V lost 2 bases, J lost 0 bases, and 7 bases lay in between. CDR3 in DNA: TGTGCCTGGAGTTTAGGTTTGAACACTGAAGCTTTCTTT. Its translation: CAWSLGLNTEAFF.

In DNA, the CDR3 is TGTGCCAGCAGCTTAGACCTTGAGGGGAGGTTGACTGAAGCTTTCTTT. Its protein product is CASSLDLEGRLTEAFF. This chain connects TRBV7-2 to TRBJ1-1; D is possibly TRBD1 (5 bases). Germline V gives CDR1 SGHTA, CDR2 FQGNSA. The CDR3 is made up of 16 amino acids. Deletions cut 1 base from V and 5 bases from J, with 17 bases between.

This sequence joins TRBV6-5 and TRBJ1-2; D may be TRBD1 (5 bases). The CDR3 loop spans 13 amino acids. Germline V gene data show CDR1 as MNHEY and CDR2 as SVGAGI. V lost 5 bases and J lost 2, with 9 bases in between. The CDR3 nucleotides are TGTGCCAGCAGTGCGGGACTGAACTATGGCTACACCTTC. This sequence encodes CASSAGLNYGYTF.

Only a few counts were recorded for this clone. The J gene is TRBJ2-1, the V gene TRBV30; D gene ambiguous. Looked up from germline, CDR1 is GTSNPN and CDR2 is SVGIG (reference sequence). V shed 6 bases and J shed 6 bases, with 18 bases lying between them. The CDR3 has 14 residues. The CDR3 protein is CACQKVGLGNEQFF. DNA of the CDR3: TGTGCCTGCCAAAAAGTTGGGTTGGGCAATGAGCAGTTCTTC.

V and J are TRBV4-1 and TRBJ1-2; D is unclear. The CDR3 length is 15 residues. The germline CDR1 and CDR2 sequences are MGHRA and YSYEKL. V lost 0 bases and J lost 4, with 12 bases in between. The CDR3 spells CASSQEEGQSYGYTF. In nucleotides, the CDR3 is TGCGCCAGCAGCCAAGAAGAGGGTCAAAGCTATGGCTACACCTTC.

This clone was seen only a few times. The V and J genes are TRBV27 and TRBJ1-5; D is perhaps TRBD1 (6 bases). CDR3 length: 17 amino acids. Trimming took 5 bases from V and 0 from J, leaving 17 bases between them. CDR1 and CDR2 from the germline V gene are MNHEY and SMNVEV (reference sequence). CDR3 residues: CASSPTPGHFSNQPQHF. DNA of the CDR3: TGTGCCAGCAGTCCAACACCGGGACACTTTAGCAATCAGCCCCAGCATTTT.

V is TRBV11-2 and J is TRBJ1-4, with TRBD1 as a possible D gene (6 bases). Germline V gene sequence: CDR1 SGHAT, CDR2 FQNNGV. V was cut by 0 bases and J by 8 bases, with 22 bases left in between. The CDR3 sequence is 18 residues long. CDR3 coding DNA: TGTGCCAGCAGCTTAGACCCACCTAGGGACATCGACTTCGAAAAACTGTTTTTT. This sequence encodes CASSLDPPRDIDFEKLFF.

This clone was recorded a few times. This chain joins TRBV27 and TRBJ2-7; maybe TRBD1 (6 bases). In germline, CDR1 is MNHEY, CDR2 SMNVEV (reference sequence). This CDR3 spans 14 amino acids. Trimming cost V 5 bases and J 7 bases, with 18 bases left between them. The CDR3 here is CASSMFTGSGEQYF. CDR3 DNA: TGTGCCAGCAGTATGTTTACAGGGTCCGGGGAGCAGTACTTC.

The chain is built from TRBV7-9 and TRBJ2-1; 11 bases agree with TRBD1. The CDR3 runs 18 residues. Germline loops: CDR1 SEHNR, CDR2 FQNEAQ (reference sequence). J lost 1 base, V lost 0 bases, and 5 bases had no gene match. The CDR3 DNA follows: TGTGCCAGCAGCTTAGCGCGGGGACAGGGGGGTTCCTACAATGAGCAGTTCTTC. Its protein is CASSLARGQGGSYNEQFF.

In its sample, this clone was seen a few times. The V gene is TRBV27, the J gene TRBJ2-7; D is undetermined. V was pared by 5 bases and J by 3 bases, with 14 bases between. Per the germline V gene, CDR1 is MNHEY and CDR2 is SMNVEV (reference sequence). The CDR3 is made up of 14 amino acids. The CDR3 loop is CASSALGTVYEQYF. For the CDR3, the DNA is TGTGCCAGCAGTGCTCTGGGCACCGTCTACGAGCAGTACTTC.